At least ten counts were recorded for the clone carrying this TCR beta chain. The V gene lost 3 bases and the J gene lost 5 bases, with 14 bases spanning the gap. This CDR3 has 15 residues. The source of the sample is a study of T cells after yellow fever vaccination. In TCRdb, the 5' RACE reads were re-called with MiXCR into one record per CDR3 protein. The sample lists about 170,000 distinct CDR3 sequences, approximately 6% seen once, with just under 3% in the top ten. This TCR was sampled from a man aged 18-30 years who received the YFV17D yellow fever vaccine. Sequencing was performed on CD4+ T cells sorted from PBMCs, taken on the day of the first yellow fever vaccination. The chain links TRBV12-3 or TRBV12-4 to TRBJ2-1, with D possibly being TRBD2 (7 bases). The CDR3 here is CASSFPGGPNNEQFF. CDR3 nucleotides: TGTGCCAGCAGTTTCCCCGGGGGGCCTAACAATGAGCAGTTCTTC.